Shown below are 26 T cell receptor beta chains from a single sample sequenced in a study of Graves' ophthalmopathy and Graves' hyperthyroidism. Amplification targeted the TCR beta CDR3 regions, with RNA transcripts as the source material. HTBI primers were used in a first-round RT-PCR, which preceded a second-round multiplex PCR. Each CDR3 protein is one row after TCRdb ran MiXCR on the multiplex PCR reads. The sample lists under 350,000 distinct CDR3 sequences; around a sixth were seen once. Sequencing was done on a sample of peripheral blood. Source of these receptors: an adult man with Graves' ophthalmopathy.

Ten or more counts support this clonotype. The chain couples TRBV27 to TRBJ1-5, with TRBD1 as a possible D gene (6 bases). The V end lost 5 bases, the J end lost 4 bases, and 12 bases lay between the germline ends. Germline V gene lookup returns CDR1 MNHEY and CDR2 SMNVEV (reference sequence). This CDR3 region has 14 residues. CDR3: CASSPGTLNQPQHF. As DNA, the CDR3 is TGTGCCAGCAGTCCGGGGACATTGAATCAGCCCCAGCATTTT.

The rearrangement uses TRBV12-3 or TRBV12-4 and TRBJ2-2; D unresolved. The CDR3 has 14 amino acids. Trimming took off 0 bases at V and 4 bases at J, with 6 bases between the two ends. CDR3 sequence reads: CASSLALGTGELFF. CDR3 bases: TGTGCCAGCAGTTTAGCTCTCGGCACCGGGGAGCTGTTTTTT.

Ten or more counts support this clonotype. The V call is TRBV7-2, the J call TRBJ2-5; D remains unclear. Germline V lookup: CDR1 SGHTA, CDR2 FQGNSA. This CDR3 is 12 amino acids long. V dropped 5 bases and J dropped 2 bases, with 6 bases sitting between them. The CDR3 sequence is CASSRVQETQYF. CDR3 DNA sequence: TGTGCCAGCAGCAGAGTTCAAGAGACCCAGTACTTC.

Remarks on this clonotype: A much larger clone lies a single base off, so this may be a read error. V and J are TRBV28 and TRBJ1-3, with 7 bases that match TRBD1. The CDR3 has 15 amino acids. Germline-derived CDR1 and CDR2 are MDHEN and SYDVKM. CDR3 region: CVSSLEGASGNTIYF. DNA for the CDR3: TGTGTCAGCAGTTTAGAGGGGGCCTCGGGAAACACCATATATTTT.

The table lists this clonotype with many counts. CDR3 loop: CASTNVGNSPLHF. The CDR3 nucleotides read TGTGCCAGCACTAACGTCGGGAATTCACCCCTCCACTTT. V and J are TRBV9 and TRBJ1-6; D unresolved. Germline assignment: CDR1 SGDLS and CDR2 YYNGEE. The V end was cut by 6 bases, the J end by 7 bases, with 11 bases between. The CDR3 runs 13 residues. The variable domain in full, completed from reference TRBV9 and TRBJ1-6, reads DSGVTQTPKHLITATGQRVTLRCSPRSGDLSVYWYQQSLDQGLQFLIQYYNGEERAKGNILERFSAQQFPDLHSELNLSSLELGDSALYFCASTNVGNSPLHFGNGTRLTVT.

This clonotype was seen many times. CDR3 sequence reads: CASSEWDGQPQHF. The CDR3 DNA reads TGTGCCAGCAGTGAATGGGACGGCCAGCCCCAGCATTTT. The genes are TRBV6-1 and TRBJ1-5, with D maybe TRBD1 (5 bases). Germline V gene lookup returns CDR1 MNHNS and CDR2 SASEGT. The CDR3 contains 13 residues. The germline V and J ends were trimmed by 2 bases and 7 bases, with 9 bases remaining between them.

This clonotype has ten or more counts. The chain couples TRBV15 to TRBJ2-5; D call uncertain. This CDR3 has 14 amino acids. Germline values: CDR1 LNHNV, CDR2 YYDKDF (reference sequence). V lost 2 bases to trimming and J lost 1 base, with 8 bases between them. CDR3 protein: CATSRKSAQETQYF. The CDR3 DNA follows: TGTGCCACCAGCAGAAAGTCAGCCCAAGAGACCCAGTACTTC.

Many counts were recorded for this clonotype. The chain has TRBV2 and TRBJ1-6, with 7 nucleotides matching TRBD1. The CDR3 length is 15 residues. V shed 1 base and J 9 bases; nucleotides not matched to a gene: 6. In germline, CDR1 is SNHLY, CDR2 FYNNEI. In DNA, the CDR3 is TGTGCCAGCAGTGAAGTAACAGGGGATAGTTCACCCCTCCACTTT. This encodes CASSEVTGDSSPLHF.

This clonotype has a count of ten or more. The chain links TRBV6-2 or TRBV6-3 to TRBJ1-5, with 9 bases lining up with TRBD1. J gave up 6 bases and V 6 bases, and 12 bases lay outside the gene matches. The CDR3 runs to 16 residues. In germline, CDR1 is MNHEY, CDR2 SVGEGT. Here the CDR3 reads CASSPDAGQGSQPQHF. The CDR3 coding sequence is TGTGCCAGCAGCCCCGACGCGGGACAGGGCAGTCAGCCCCAGCATTTT.

The J gene is TRBJ1-2, the V gene TRBV20-1; D remains ambiguous. Trimming shortened V by 3 bases and J by 8 bases, and 16 bases separated the two germline ends. CDR3 length equals 13 residues. Germline V gives CDR1 DFQATT, CDR2 SNEGSKA (reference sequence). DNA of the CDR3: TGCAGTGCTAGTTCTTGGGCAGGCAACGGCTACACCTTC. This codes for CSASSWAGNGYTF.

This chain joins TRBV11-2 and TRBJ2-7; D unclear. Germline CDR1 reads SGHAT; CDR2 reads FQNNGV. CDR3 length: 13 amino acids. Trimming left V 6 bases short and J 3 bases short, with 12 bases between. CDR3 sequence reads: CASRAGILYEQYF. As DNA, the CDR3 is TGTGCCAGCAGGGCTGGGATTCTCTACGAGCAGTACTTC.

This clonotype was counted ten times or more. This chain joins TRBV20-1 and TRBJ2-7; tentative D call: TRBD2 (6 bases). The CDR3 is 16 residues long. The V and J ends lost 0 bases and 1 base respectively, with 16 bases between them. Germline CDR1 DFQATT, CDR2 SNEGSKA (reference sequence). The CDR3 sequence is CSARDRGWRGSYEQYF. CDR3 in DNA: TGCAGTGCTAGAGATCGAGGCTGGAGGGGTTCCTACGAGCAGTACTTC.

This clonotype was detected ten times or more. V gene TRBV6-2 or TRBV6-3 combines with J gene TRBJ1-6; a weak D match, TRBD1 (5 bases). The germline V gene has CDR1 MNHEY and CDR2 SVGEGT. CDR3 length equals 16 residues. Trimming took 0 bases from V and 9 from J, leaving 15 bases between them. The chain's CDR3 is CASSYSSDIKGSPLHF. Here the CDR3 DNA reads TGTGCCAGCAGTTACTCCTCGGACATCAAAGGTTCACCCCTCCACTTT.

Ten or more counts support this clonotype. V is TRBV5-1 and J is TRBJ2-7; 10 bases align to TRBD1. In germline, CDR1 is SGHRS, CDR2 YFSETQ. The CDR3 is made up of 14 amino acids. Losses at the gene ends were 5 bases for V and 3 bases for J; bases not matched to a gene: 5. The DNA for the CDR3 is TGCGCCAGCAGAACCGGGACAGGGGACTACGAGCAGTACTTC. Translated: CASRTGTGDYEQYF.

This clonotype was recorded at least ten times. The CDR3 region has the DNA TGCAGCGTTGCCCCGACATCGTACCAAGAGACCCAGTACTTC. Amino acids: CSVAPTSYQETQYF. The chain carries TRBV29-1 and TRBJ2-5; D remains ambiguous. Per the germline V gene, CDR1 is SQVTM and CDR2 is ANQGSEA. Trimming cost V 4 bases and J 0 bases, with 12 bases left between them. CDR3 length equals 14 residues.

This clonotype came up many times. The V gene is TRBV6-5, the J gene TRBJ2-5; 7 nucleotides agree with TRBD1. This CDR3 comprises 14 residues. CDR1 is MNHEY and CDR2 is SVGAGI in the germline V gene. The V segment lost 2 bases and the J segment 1 base; nucleotides outside the gene matches: 1. The CDR3 region is CASSYRDSQETQYF. DNA for the CDR3: TGTGCCAGCAGTTACCGGGACAGCCAAGAGACCCAGTACTTC.

There are many counts of this clonotype. The V call is TRBV24-1, the J call TRBJ2-7; D uncertain. V was cut by 7 bases and J by 5 bases, with 17 bases left in between. Germline V gene data show CDR1 as KGHDR and CDR2 as SFDVKD. This CDR3 has 14 residues. DNA of the CDR3: TGTGCCACCAGCCCTTTGTCGGGTTTCCACGAGCAGTACTTC. It translates to CATSPLSGFHEQYF.

This chain links TRBV7-2 with TRBJ2-5, with 11 bases matching TRBD2. Per the germline V gene, CDR1 is SGHTA and CDR2 is FQGNSA. With V trimmed by 0 bases and J by 2 bases, 5 bases remained unmatched. The CDR3 is made up of 17 amino acids. CDR3 sequence: CASSLARLAGHQETQYF. For the CDR3, the DNA is TGTGCCAGCAGCTTAGCGCGACTAGCGGGACATCAAGAGACCCAGTACTTC.

This clonotype occurred many times. V usage is TRBV7-2 and J usage is TRBJ2-5; TRBD2 is a possible D gene (5 bases). From germline, CDR1 is SGHTA and CDR2 FQGNSA. V lost 1 base and J 4 bases, leaving 10 bases between the germline ends. This CDR3 has 14 amino acids. CDR3 DNA: TGTGCCAGCAGCTTAGTGGGGAGCGGAGAGACCCAGTACTTC. Its protein is CASSLVGSGETQYF.

At least ten counts were recorded for this clonotype. CDR3: CSASSEEEYGYTF. For the CDR3, the DNA is TGCAGTGCTAGCTCAGAGGAGGAATATGGCTACACCTTC. V gene TRBV20-1 combines with J gene TRBJ1-2; unclear D gene. The CDR3 extends over 13 amino acids. V gave up 3 bases and J gave up 5 bases, with 13 bases separating them. CDR1 DFQATT and CDR2 SNEGSKA come from the germline V gene (reference sequence).

This clonotype was seen repeatedly, ten times or more. This chain uses TRBV11-2 with TRBJ1-1; tentatively, D is TRBD1 (6 bases). The germline V and J ends were trimmed by 7 bases and 5 bases, with 20 bases remaining between them. CDR3 length equals 15 residues. From germline, CDR1 is SGHAT and CDR2 FQNNGV. The CDR3 sequence is CASIPSIGGWTEAFF. The CDR3 bases are TGTGCCAGCATCCCGTCCATCGGGGGCTGGACTGAAGCTTTCTTT.

The chain has TRBV20-1 and TRBJ2-7; TRBD2 matches 8 bases. The CDR3 extends over 15 amino acids. With 3 bases clipped from V and 1 base from J, the junction kept 8 bases outside the gene matches. Germline assignment: CDR1 DFQATT and CDR2 SNEGSKA (reference sequence). The CDR3, as DNA: TGCAGTGCTAGGGGCGGAGCGGGGGAGTCCTACGAGCAGTACTTC. It encodes CSARGGAGESYEQYF.

This clonotype was detected many times. The V and J genes are TRBV9 and TRBJ1-5; TRBD1 might be the D (5 bases). V was clipped by 4 bases and J by 2 bases, with 13 bases between them. CDR3 length equals 15 residues. The V gene's germline CDR1 is SGDLS and CDR2 YYNGEE. CDR3 in DNA: TGTGCCAGCAGCCCCGGGGGAATACGCAATCAGCCCCAGCATTTT. Its protein product is CASSPGGIRNQPQHF.

This clonotype was observed many times. The rearrangement joins TRBV11-1 to TRBJ1-2; 8 nucleotides align to TRBD1. CDR3 length: 16 residues. Germline values: CDR1 SGHAT, CDR2 FQDESV (reference sequence). V trimming: 5 bases; J trimming: 4 bases; junction bases outside the gene matches: 12. The CDR3, as DNA: TGTGCCAGCAGCCCGACGACAGGGGAGCTCATCTATGGCTACACCTTC. It yields the protein CASSPTTGELIYGYTF.

The V and J genes are TRBV14 and TRBJ2-7; D uncertain. Germline loops: CDR1 SGHDN, CDR2 FVKESK. V was cut by 4 bases and J by 2 bases, with 12 bases left in between. The length of the CDR3 is 14 residues. This CDR3 is CASSLGVGTYEQYF. CDR3 sequence (DNA): TGTGCCAGCAGCCTTGGCGTGGGGACCTACGAGCAGTACTTC.

The sample holds many counts of this clonotype. The chain joins TRBV6-5 to TRBJ1-5, with D perhaps matching TRBD1 (5 bases). CDR3 length: 15 amino acids. CDR1 is MNHEY, CDR2 SVGAGI, per germline. Trimming cost V 10 bases and J 6 bases, with 22 bases left between them. CDR3 sequence: CATLPLGRVSQPQHF. As DNA, the CDR3 is TGTGCCACCCTGCCCCTGGGCAGGGTGAGTCAGCCCCAGCATTTT.